This T cell receptor beta chain originates from a study of blood T cell repertoires in COVID-19. Looked up from germline, CDR1 is MRHNA and CDR2 is SNTAGT. The CDR3 extends over 14 amino acids. Trimming stripped 6 bases from V and 0 bases from J, with 10 bases between. Libraries were prepared by immunoSEQ multiplex PCR; TCRdb keeps only in-frame clonotypes and omits some of them. The sample has fewer than 250,000 clones, roughly 83% seen once. V is TRBV6-4 and J is TRBJ2-3; D possibly corresponds to TRBD1 (6 bases). This TCR was recovered from a woman aged 45-60 years who had recovered from COVID-19. Sequences were obtained from PBMCs or T cells enriched from blood (not recorded which). The CDR3 nucleotides are TGTGCCAGCAGCGCACAGGGAAGCACAGATACGCAGTATTTT. This translates into CASSAQGSTDTQYF.